This T cell receptor (beta chain) was recovered during a study of blood T cell repertoires in COVID-19. Libraries were prepared by immunoSEQ multiplex PCR; TCRdb keeps only in-frame clonotypes and omits some of them. Of just under 30,000 clones in the sample, around 89% were seen once. This CDR3 spans 17 amino acids. V was pared by 1 base and J by 9 bases, with 20 bases between. Germline V gene data show CDR1 as SGHDT and CDR2 as YYEEEE. The gene calls are TRBV5-6 and TRBJ1-6; a weak D match, TRBD1 (6 bases). The sequence derives from a human donor in a cohort sampled during active COVID-19. Material for sequencing was peripheral blood. The CDR3 sequence: CASSLRQVPGMGSPLHF. The CDR3 DNA reads TGTGCCAGCAGCTTGAGACAGGTTCCCGGCATGGGTTCACCCCTCCACTTT. Full variable domain (remainder filled in from reference TRBV5-6 and TRBJ1-6): DAGVTQSPTHLIKTRGQQVTLRCSPKSGHDTVSWYQQALGQGPQFIFQYYEEEERQRGNFPDRFSGHQFPNYSSELNVNALLLGDSALYLCASSLRQVPGMGSPLHFGNGTRLTVT.